These 12 T cell receptor beta chains were all obtained from the same sample, sequenced in a study of T cell changes during pregnancy in multiple sclerosis (dated by TCRdb to 2018 to 2020). The method was the immunoSEQ multiplex PCR assay. The table comes from immuneACCESS by way of TCRdb, which keeps in-frame sequences with V and J called. Part of the clones is missing from these tables; in studies checked, under half for an unresolved V gene and the rest for unknown reasons. The sample table shows about 57,000 clones, and just over 90% are seen once. The top ten clonotypes cover approximately 2% of the sample. The sample here was peripheral blood, taken after pregnancy. The receptor set was obtained from a female donor with multiple sclerosis, enrolled in a pregnancy study.

The rearrangement uses TRBV7-3 and TRBJ2-7, with 9 bases fitting TRBD1. This CDR3 comprises 19 residues. Germline CDR1 reads SGHTA; CDR2 reads FQGTGA. V was pared by 1 base and J by 1 base, with 14 bases of the junction left unmatched. The DNA for the CDR3 is TGTGCCAGCAGCTTAATTTGGGACAGGGTGGGTCCGGGGTCCTACGAGCAGTACTTC. Protein sequence: CASSLIWDRVGPGSYEQYF.

The chain has TRBV19 and TRBJ2-7; 7 nucleotides align to TRBD1. This CDR3 has 14 residues. Germline CDR1 and CDR2: LNHDA and SQIVND (reference sequence). The junction had 8 bases not matched to a gene; V was cut back by 5 bases and J by 4 bases. The CDR3: CASSPRGSKYEQYF. The CDR3 DNA follows: TGTGCCAGTAGTCCCAGGGGGAGTAAATACGAGCAGTACTTC.

The rearrangement links TRBV29-1 to TRBJ2-7, with TRBD1 matching over 7 bases. Germline CDR1 and CDR2: SQVTM and ANQGSEA. The CDR3 is made up of 12 amino acids. V shed 8 bases, J shed 4 bases, and the junction held 8 bases outside the gene matches. CDR3 nucleotides: TGCAGCACCAGGGACAGCCCTTACGAGCAGTACTTC. Protein sequence: CSTRDSPYEQYF.

The V gene is TRBV5-6, the J gene TRBJ2-7; TRBD1 aligns across 12 bases. The germline V gene encodes CDR1 SGHDT and CDR2 YYEEEE. Trimming took 0 bases from V and 5 from J; bases not matched to a gene: 3. The length of the CDR3 is 15 residues. Written as DNA, the CDR3 is TGTGCCAGCAGCTTGGTTGGGACAGGGGGCCACGAGCAGTACTTC. This encodes CASSLVGTGGHEQYF. The full variable domain, in which reference TRBV5-6 and TRBJ2-7 provide the parts outside the CDR3, is DAGVTQSPTHLIKTRGQQVTLRCSPKSGHDTVSWYQQALGQGPQFIFQYYEEEERQRGNFPDRFSGHQFPNYSSELNVNALLLGDSALYLCASSLVGTGGHEQYFGPGTRLTVT.

V is TRBV7-9 and J is TRBJ2-7, with D hard to call. Germline V CDR1 and CDR2: SEHNR, FQNEAQ (reference sequence). The CDR3 length is 12 residues. Trimming took off 5 bases at V and 2 bases at J, with 7 bases between the two ends. The CDR3 protein is CASSHGTYEQYF. The DNA of the CDR3 is TGTGCCAGCAGCCACGGTACCTACGAGCAGTACTTC.

CDR3 loop: CASSYQGQGNQPQHF. CDR3 nucleotides: TGTGCCAGCAGTTACCAAGGACAGGGCAATCAGCCCCAGCATTTT. The chain carries TRBV6-6 and TRBJ1-5; TRBD1 matches 7 bases. This CDR3 comprises 15 residues. Germline V lookup: CDR1 MNHNY, CDR2 SVGAGI (reference sequence). V dropped 2 bases and J dropped 2; count of bases not matched to a gene: 3.

The gene calls are TRBV18 and TRBJ1-5, with 10 bases fitting TRBD1. The CDR3 loop spans 15 amino acids. After removal of 6 bases from V and 4 bases from J, the junction contained 6 bases not matched to a gene. In germline, CDR1 is KGHSH, CDR2 LQKENI. The CDR3 loop reads CASSPGTGVNQPQHF. CDR3 DNA sequence: TGTGCCAGCTCCCCCGGGACAGGGGTGAATCAGCCCCAGCATTTT.

This chain links TRBV6-1 with TRBJ1-4; no clear D. The length of the CDR3 is 14 residues. From germline, CDR1 is MNHNS and CDR2 SASEGT. V gave up 3 bases and J gave up 4 bases, with 9 bases separating them. CDR3 nucleotides: TGTGCCAGCAGTGAGGGGAGAAGTAATGAAAAACTGTTTTTT. Translation: CASSEGRSNEKLFF.

The sample holds one count of this clone. The rearrangement uses TRBV25-1 and TRBJ2-5, with 12 bases matching TRBD2. Per the germline V gene, CDR1 is MGHDK and CDR2 is SYGVNS. The CDR3 has 15 amino acids. V shed 6 bases and J 6 bases; nucleotides not matched to a gene: 8. The CDR3 here is CASSLAGGPIQTQYF. The CDR3 DNA reads as TGTGCCAGCAGCCTAGCGGGAGGGCCGATACAGACCCAGTACTTC.

J is TRBJ2-7 and V is TRBV27; the D gene is possibly TRBD1 (6 bases). Germline V lookup: CDR1 MNHEY, CDR2 SMNVEV (reference sequence). This CDR3 has 15 residues. Trimming cost V 3 bases and J 3 bases, with 15 bases left between them. CDR3 in amino acids: CASSFAPGQHYEQYF. The CDR3 bases are TGTGCCAGCAGTTTTGCACCGGGACAACACTACGAGCAGTACTTC.

The chain employs TRBV10-3 and TRBJ2-2; the D gene is possibly TRBD1 (5 bases). Deletions cut 10 bases from V and 6 bases from J, with 21 bases between. The CDR3 sequence is 15 residues long. Germline CDR1 reads ENHRY; CDR2 reads SYGVKD. CDR3 sequence: CATATSGLRAGELFF. The CDR3 nucleotides read TGTGCCACCGCTACTTCAGGGTTGCGCGCCGGGGAGCTGTTTTTT.

The chain combines TRBV6-5 with TRBJ2-1; 9 nucleotides agree with TRBD2. V was pared by 6 bases and J by 10 bases, with 13 bases of the junction left unmatched. Germline lookup yields CDR1 MNHEY and CDR2 SVGAGI. The CDR3 totals 15 residues. The CDR3 nucleotides are TGTGCCAGCAGCGCACTAGCGGGTACCTTCAACGAGCAGTTCTTC. Its translation: CASSALAGTFNEQFF.